This T cell receptor beta chain was identified in a study of Graves' ophthalmopathy and Graves' hyperthyroidism. Study outcomes and limitations: Also, most clonotypes expanded in the thyroid above 0.001 frequency appeared in blood.

Germline CDR1 is MNHEY and CDR2 is SVGEGT. Trimming shortened V by 1 base and J by 7 bases, and 5 bases separated the two germline ends. CDR3 length: 12 residues. Those donors who had ophthalmopathy presented with moderate-to-severe activity, a CAS of ≥3, a NOSPECS of ≥4 and a duration under 3 months. Clinical symptoms and serum thyroxine were used for diagnosis; TRAb, thyroid ultrasound and orbital computed tomography were also relied on. TCR beta CDR3 regions were amplified from RNA transcripts. Second-round multiplex PCR came after first-round RT-PCR with HTBI primers. Each CDR3 protein is one row after TCRdb ran MiXCR on the multiplex PCR reads. The sample holds under 200,000 distinct CDR3 sequences, roughly 37% seen once. In its sample, this clonotype was seen a few times. The antigen is undetermined.

Source material: peripheral blood. The chain has TRBV6-2 or TRBV6-3 and TRBJ1-5; D gene uncertain. This receptor was taken from a woman between 40 and 55 years old with Graves' ophthalmopathy. CDR3 protein: CASSYWPQPQHF. CDR3 DNA sequence: TGTGCCAGCAGTTACTGGCCCCAGCCCCAGCATTTT.